This T cell receptor beta chain was retrieved from a study of blood T cell repertoires in COVID-19. This clone was observed once. In germline, CDR1 is SGHNT, CDR2 YYREEE (reference sequence). Trimming took 1 base from V and 9 from J; bases not matched to a gene: 4. CDR3 length: 14 amino acids. The repertoire was sequenced with immunoSEQ multiplex PCR; TCRdb's copy has only in-frame clones and lacks some. The sample carries 90,000 to 120,000 clones, just over 90% recorded once. This TCR was recovered from a woman in her twenties or thirties with acute or convalescent COVID-19. V and J are TRBV5-4 and TRBJ1-6, with 7 positions matching TRBD1. The sample consisted of peripheral blood. DNA of the CDR3: TGTGCCAGCAGCTTGTACGACAGGGTTTCACCCCTCCACTTT. Encoded protein: CASSLYDRVSPLHF.